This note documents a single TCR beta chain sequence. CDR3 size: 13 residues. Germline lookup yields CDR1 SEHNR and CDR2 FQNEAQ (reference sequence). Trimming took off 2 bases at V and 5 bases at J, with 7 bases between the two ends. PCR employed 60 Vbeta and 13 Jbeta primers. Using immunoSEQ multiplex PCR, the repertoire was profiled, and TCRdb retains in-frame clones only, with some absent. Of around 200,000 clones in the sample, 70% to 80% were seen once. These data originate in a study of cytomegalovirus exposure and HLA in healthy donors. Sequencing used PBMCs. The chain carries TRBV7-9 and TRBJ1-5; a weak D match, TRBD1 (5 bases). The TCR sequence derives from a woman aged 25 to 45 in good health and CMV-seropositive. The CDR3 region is CASSLRGDQPQHF. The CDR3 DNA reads TGTGCCAGCAGCTTACGGGGGGATCAGCCCCAGCATTTT.